This TCR beta chain came from a study of cytomegalovirus exposure and HLA in healthy donors. 60 Vbeta and 13 Jbeta primers were used in PCR. In the authors' workflow: Later, some 75 million unique TCR beta chains were counted in an analysis, and approximately 9.9 million of them were shared. The data were produced by immunoSEQ multiplex PCR, yet TCRdb's version contains in-frame clones alone and is incomplete. V and J calls plus clone size are reproduced from that table; the DNA served to infer D and trimming. The sample includes 60,000 or so clones, less than 90% seen only once; the top ten take around a tenth. This clone appeared a few times. Antigen specificity is unknown. CDR3 size: 17 residues. V was pared by 4 bases and J by 0 bases, with 7 bases of the junction left unmatched. The germline V gene has CDR1 SGHDT and CDR2 YYEEEE. Regarding the study as a whole: A missense DCLRE1C variant was associated with V- and J-gene trimming of TCR beta chains in a later analysis, and an independent cohort replicated the association. An analysis was carried out at a later point. It showed that HLA-associated TCR beta chains were more clonally expanded than equally common non-associated chains.

These donors, healthy bone marrow donors, were studied. The TCR originated in a female donor in good health and CMV-seronegative. The rearrangement links TRBV5-6 to TRBJ2-6; TRBD2 agrees at 7 bases. Material for sequencing was PBMCs. The CDR3 protein is CASSPGGFSSGANVLTF. The CDR3 DNA sequence: TGTGCCAGCAGCCCCGGGGGGTTTTCCTCTGGGGCCAACGTCCTGACTTTC.